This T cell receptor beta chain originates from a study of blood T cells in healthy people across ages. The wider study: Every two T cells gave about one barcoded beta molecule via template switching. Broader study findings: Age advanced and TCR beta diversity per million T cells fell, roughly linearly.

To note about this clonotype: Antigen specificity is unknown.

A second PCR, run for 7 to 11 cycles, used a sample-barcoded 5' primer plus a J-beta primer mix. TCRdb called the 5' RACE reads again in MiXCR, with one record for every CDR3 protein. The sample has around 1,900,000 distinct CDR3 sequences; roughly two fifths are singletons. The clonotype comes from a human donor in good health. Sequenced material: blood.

The CDR3 DNA is TGTGCCAGCAGTTTTGAAGCAGGGTATGGCTACACCTTC. Translating gives CASSFEAGYGYTF. V usage is TRBV28 and J usage is TRBJ1-2; a possible D gene is TRBD1 (5 bases). This CDR3 contains 13 residues. The germline V and J ends were trimmed by 3 bases and 5 bases, with 10 bases remaining between them. Germline CDR1 and CDR2: MDHEN and SYDVKM.